Relative to its sample, the clone carrying this T cell receptor (beta chain) is large (0.1 to 1%). Antigen unknown. Treg sorting used a CD4+CD25+CD127-/low gate. MiXCR, applied by TCRdb to the multiplex PCR reads, yields one record per CDR3 protein. The table includes several hundred distinct CDR3 sequences, approximately 24% detected once. Notes on the study in general: Tumor Treg TCRs overlapped most with tumor naive CD4+ cells. Tumor memory CD4+ T cell TCR gene usage clustered with blood and lymph node memory CD4+ cells and lymph node naive CD4+ cells.

The sequence came from a female donor with breast cancer. Sequenced material: Tregs sorted from blood.

CDR3 in amino acids: CASSPSDRGYTF. The CDR3 coding sequence is TGTGCCAGCAGTCCCTCCGACAGGGGCTACACCTTC. The rearrangement uses TRBV12-3 or TRBV12-4 and TRBJ1-2; perhaps TRBD1 as D (6 bases). V lost 5 bases, J lost 8 bases, and 12 bases lay in between. The CDR3 runs to 12 residues.